The TCR beta chain described here comes from a study of T cell responses to AZD1222 COVID-19 vaccine. The study's findings and limits: A rise in Spike-specific TCR breadth and depth followed two AZD1222 doses.

Of note for this clone: What it binds is unknown.

This CDR3 region has 16 residues. Per germline, CDR1 ENHRY and CDR2 SYGVKD. Trimming shortened V by 0 bases and J by 0 bases, and 12 bases separated the two germline ends. Sequenced by immunoSEQ multiplex PCR; TCRdb stores in-frame clones only, minus some. The data contain under 170,000 clones, under 95% of them singletons. This specimen consisted of peripheral blood, obtained 28 days after the second AZD1222 dose. The sequence derives from an adult who received the AZD1222 COVID-19 vaccine. The V and J genes are TRBV10-3 and TRBJ2-7; tentatively, D is TRBD1 (6 bases). The chain's CDR3 is CAISESMGAHSYEQYF. The CDR3 DNA sequence: TGTGCCATCAGTGAGTCGATGGGGGCACACTCCTACGAGCAGTACTTC.